This is a list of T cell receptor beta chains from one sample in a study of early T cells in non-severe SARS-CoV-2 infection. TCRdb reanalysed the 5' RACE reads using MiXCR and keeps one entry per CDR3 protein. This table has about 72,000 distinct CDR3 sequences, around 10% appearing once. Material: whole blood, obtained at baseline. The origin of the receptors is an adult who was a healthcare worker with PCR-confirmed SARS-CoV-2 infection or an uninfected control (not recorded which). CDR3s leave out the opening cysteine and the closing phenylalanine or tryptophan.

CDR3aa: ASTTRTSGVKDTQY
len: 14
v_gene: TRBV21-1

CDR3aa: ATSDAGTGEEDTQY
len: 14
v_gene: TRBV24-1

CDR3aa: ASSLGGDAGELF
len: 12
v_gene: TRBV5-6

CDR3aa: ASSLVQGASAEAF
len: 13
v_gene: TRBV13

CDR3aa: ASRDTSGGDTQY
len: 12
v_gene: TRBV12-3/TRBV12-4

CDR3aa: ASSPVVGYEQF
len: 11
v_gene: TRBV6-5

CDR3aa: ASSSPGEQETQY
len: 12
v_gene: TRBV7-8

CDR3aa: ASSLVRDPEETQY
len: 13
v_gene: TRBV5-6

CDR3aa: AWSYGITGELF
len: 11
v_gene: TRBV30

CDR3aa: AISPRGGLDTQY
len: 12
v_gene: TRBV10-3

CDR3aa: SVPGQGVNNQPQH
len: 13
v_gene: TRBV20-1

CDR3aa: ASRLARAAGNTIY
len: 13
v_gene: TRBV6-5

CDR3aa: ASSQGKVSLSPLH
len: 13
v_gene: TRBV14

CDR3aa: ASSPRGTYNEQF
len: 12
v_gene: TRBV5-5

CDR3aa: ASSMTSASHTDTQY
len: 14
v_gene: TRBV7-2

CDR3aa: ASSGSLLRLRTDTQY
len: 15
v_gene: TRBV5-1

CDR3aa: ASSPLILAGTQY
len: 12
v_gene: TRBV11-2

CDR3aa: ASSPLVRRGYT
len: 11
v_gene: TRBV7-2

CDR3aa: ASSPDRGPRNIQY
len: 13
v_gene: TRBV7-2

CDR3aa: ASSPVGTSWTGELF
len: 14
v_gene: TRBV6-2/TRBV6-3

CDR3aa: ASSVGGASTDTQY
len: 13
v_gene: TRBV9

CDR3aa: ASSQDLGYPQH
len: 11
v_gene: TRBV4-3